Sequencing of this T cell receptor beta chain was carried out in a study of blood T cell repertoires in COVID-19. Study overall: Samples representing acute and convalescent COVID-19 were sourced from the United States, Italy and Spain.

TCRdb's table, derived via immunoSEQ multiplex PCR, lists solely in-frame clones and lacks some. This sample carries fewer than 90,000 clones, approximately 80% of them seen once, and the ten largest clones take 8.5% to 14%. The CDR3 loop spans 15 amino acids. CDR1 and CDR2 (germline): SGHNT, YENEEA. Trimming cost V 5 bases and J 0 bases; bases outside gene matches: 4. V and J are TRBV11-3 and TRBJ2-1; TRBD1 matches at 7 bases. The sequence came from a man aged 50 or older with acute or convalescent COVID-19. The sequencing sample was made of peripheral blood. CDR3 sequence: CASSPGQTSYNEQFF. For the CDR3, the DNA is TGTGCCAGCAGCCCGGGACAGACCTCCTACAATGAGCAGTTCTTC.